The clone carrying this T cell receptor beta chain has only a few counts. The antigen is unknown. The data originate from a study of T cells after yellow fever vaccination. Study findings and constraints: Faster peaking, at day 5 versus 15, marked a secondary response that was weaker.

A 5'RACE template-switching step, the method used to make TCR cDNA, added a universal primer site and UMIs. TCRdb ran MiXCR on the 5' RACE reads and lists one entry per CDR3 protein. The sample includes 450,000 to 600,000 distinct CDR3 sequences, approximately 12% seen only once; the top ten take about 14%. The CDR3 has 15 residues. Looked up from germline, CDR1 is MNHEY and CDR2 is SVGAGI. V lost 4 bases and J lost 0, with 13 bases in between. This sequence joins TRBV6-5 and TRBJ2-7; D ambiguous. This TCR derives from a young man who received the YFV17D yellow fever vaccine. Sequenced material: PBMCs, taken on the day of the yellow fever booster vaccination. CDR3 DNA: TGTGCCAGCAGTTCCATGGTGTCTATCTCCTACGAGCAGTACTTC. Translated: CASSSMVSISYEQYF.